The 14 T cell receptor beta chains given below trace back to one sample, sequenced in a study of shared clonotypes between healthy human individuals. The repertoire was sequenced with immunoSEQ multiplex PCR; TCRdb's copy has only in-frame clones and lacks some. The sample has over 800,000 clones, over 90% seen once. In the naive CD8 group, cells lacked CD45RO and were positively selected for CCR7, so terminally differentiated effector memory CD45RA+ cells were left out. Material: naive CD8+ T cells sorted from blood. Every receptor here comes from a young man in good health.

J is TRBJ2-7 and V is TRBV13; no clear D gene. The CDR3 covers 13 residues. The V gene's germline CDR1 is PRHDT and CDR2 FYEKMQ (reference sequence). Trimming stripped 2 bases from V and 6 bases from J, with 11 bases between. The CDR3 sequence: CASSLKSALEQYF. CDR3 DNA sequence: TGTGCCAGCAGCTTAAAGTCGGCCCTCGAGCAGTACTTC.

The chain recombines TRBV11-2 with TRBJ2-1; 8 bases agree with TRBD1. Trimming took 4 bases from V and 7 from J; bases not matched to a gene: 12. The V gene's germline CDR1 is SGHAT and CDR2 FQNNGV. CDR3 length: 16 residues. The CDR3 DNA reads TGTGCCAGCAGCTCGGTCTTGCAGGGGGCAAGGAATGAGCAGTTCTTC. Translated: CASSSVLQGARNEQFF.

In this sample, this clone turned up once. The chain employs TRBV9 and TRBJ2-7; the match to TRBD1 covers 10 bases. CDR3 length: 18 amino acids. Germline CDR1 is SGDLS and CDR2 is YYNGEE. Trimming took 4 bases from V and 1 from J; bases not matched to a gene: 14. CDR3 residues: CASSTQMGGQGPSYEQYF. CDR3 nucleotide sequence: TGTGCCAGCAGCACCCAAATGGGGGGACAGGGGCCATCCTACGAGCAGTACTTC.

This clone was found once. The V gene is TRBV27, the J gene TRBJ2-5, with D tentatively TRBD1 (6 bases). Trimming shortened V by 6 bases and J by 4 bases, and 18 bases separated the two germline ends. The CDR3 runs to 15 residues. Germline V gene data show CDR1 as MNHEY and CDR2 as SMNVEV (reference sequence). CDR3: CASRPLGPRGETQYF. CDR3 DNA: TGTGCCAGCAGACCTTTGGGACCCAGGGGAGAGACCCAGTACTTC.

V usage is TRBV5-8 and J usage is TRBJ2-5, with a weak D call TRBD1 (6 bases). This CDR3 has 15 amino acids. Germline loops: CDR1 SGHTS, CDR2 YDEGEE. Trimming shortened V by 1 base and J by 1 base, and 11 bases separated the two germline ends. CDR3 residues: CASSLFSTGQETQYF. CDR3 bases: TGTGCCAGCAGCTTGTTTTCGACAGGCCAAGAGACCCAGTACTTC.

Written as DNA, the CDR3 is TGTGCCAGCAGTATTTTAGCGGGGTACAATGAGCAGTTCTTC. Protein product: CASSILAGYNEQFF. The chain is built from TRBV27 and TRBJ2-1; 8 bases line up with TRBD2. With V trimmed by 5 bases and J by 4 bases, 4 bases remained unmatched. Per the germline V gene, CDR1 is MNHEY and CDR2 is SMNVEV (reference sequence). This CDR3 contains 14 residues.

V usage is TRBV18 and J usage is TRBJ1-5; D might be TRBD1 (5 bases). The CDR3 is 16 amino acids. Looked up from germline, CDR1 is KGHSH and CDR2 is LQKENI. Trimming took off 8 bases at V and 3 bases at J, with 20 bases between the two ends. The CDR3: CASPDWGGVYNQPQHF. CDR3 nucleotides: TGTGCCAGCCCCGATTGGGGGGGGGTGTACAATCAGCCCCAGCATTTT.

The rearrangement joins TRBV7-9 to TRBJ2-2, with D hard to call. This CDR3 region has 19 residues. In germline, CDR1 is SEHNR, CDR2 FQNEAQ (reference sequence). The V gene lost 2 bases and the J gene lost 5 bases, with 24 bases spanning the gap. DNA of the CDR3: TGTGCCAGCAGCTTATTGTACCAATTGAAGGAAGGTAGAACCGGGGAGCTGTTTTTT. Its translation: CASSLLYQLKEGRTGELFF.

This chain links TRBV7-3 with TRBJ2-4; D is perhaps TRBD1 (6 bases). The CDR3 spans 19 residues. Germline-derived CDR1 and CDR2 are SGHTA and FQGTGA. The ends were cut back, 5 bases at V and 3 bases at J, with 26 bases in the middle. The CDR3 spells CASSPIQCSRGRGKNIQYF. The CDR3 nucleotides read TGTGCCAGCAGCCCCATCCAATGTAGCAGGGGTCGCGGCAAAAACATTCAGTACTTC.

The CDR3 sequence is CASSPLGERTYGYTF. The CDR3 DNA is TGTGCCAGCAGCCCCCTTGGGGAACGGACCTATGGCTACACCTTC. The chain links TRBV6-5 to TRBJ1-2; D is unclear. The CDR3 contains 15 residues. Trimming cost V 6 bases and J 4 bases, with 18 bases left between them. Germline V CDR1 and CDR2: MNHEY, SVGAGI.

Note on this clone: Other DNA sequences from this sample encode an identical CDR3 as well. The rearrangement uses TRBV7-8 and TRBJ1-5; D remains unclear. V lost 1 base to trimming and J lost 5 bases, with 6 bases between them. Germline loops: CDR1 SGHVS, CDR2 FQNEAQ. This CDR3 has 13 amino acids. The CDR3 spells CASSLGRDQPQHF. CDR3 DNA sequence: TGTGCCAGCAGCTTAGGCCGGGATCAGCCCCAGCATTTT.

The chain employs TRBV28 and TRBJ2-2; tentative D call: TRBD1 (6 bases). Trimming cost V 6 bases and J 4 bases, with 12 bases left between them. Germline loops: CDR1 MDHEN, CDR2 SYDVKM. The CDR3 covers 14 residues. DNA for the CDR3: TGTGCCAGCAGCAGGGGACGTCTCACCGGGGAGCTGTTTTTT. Amino acids: CASSRGRLTGELFF.

The chain uses TRBV27 and TRBJ2-5; D may be TRBD1 (5 bases). Trimming took 0 bases from V and 1 from J, leaving 18 bases between them. Germline V gives CDR1 MNHEY, CDR2 SMNVEV (reference sequence). There are 18 residues in the CDR3. The CDR3 is CASSLSTVGPNIQETQYF. DNA of the CDR3: TGTGCCAGCAGTTTATCCACAGTGGGGCCGAATATCCAAGAGACCCAGTACTTC.

The chain combines TRBV5-4 with TRBJ2-3; TRBD2 matches 13 bases. The CDR3 runs 16 residues. Trimming took 3 bases from V and 5 from J; bases not matched to a gene: 6. The V gene's germline CDR1 is SGHNT and CDR2 YYREEE (reference sequence). The CDR3 protein is CASSSLAGGPGDTQYF. The CDR3 DNA reads as TGTGCCAGCAGCTCACTAGCGGGAGGGCCCGGAGATACGCAGTATTTT.